Shown below are 20 T cell receptor beta chains from a single sample sequenced in a study of cytomegalovirus exposure and HLA in healthy donors. The primer mix had 60 Vbeta and 13 Jbeta primers. Generated by immunoSEQ multiplex PCR, the TCRdb table keeps only in-frame clones and is missing some. The profile shows 95,000 to 150,000 clones, approximately 70% of them singletons. The sample comprised PBMCs. These receptors were collected from a man younger than 30 in good health and CMV-seronegative.

The V call is TRBV27, the J call TRBJ1-1; D is perhaps TRBD1 (5 bases). The CDR3 contains 15 residues. Trimming cost V 8 bases and J 1 base, with 17 bases left between them. The germline CDR1 and CDR2 sequences are MNHEY and SMNVEV (reference sequence). CDR3 amino acids: CASGLFTGPNTEAFF. The CDR3 nucleotides are TGTGCCAGCGGCCTCTTCACAGGCCCGAACACTGAAGCTTTCTTT.

This sequence joins TRBV30 and TRBJ2-3; the D is unclear. Germline CDR1 is GTSNPN and CDR2 is SVGIG (reference sequence). Trimming removed 0 bases from V and 4 bases from J, with 8 bases in between. CDR3 size: 13 residues. The CDR3 DNA reads TGTGCCTGGAGTGTGGGTAGCCCAGATACGCAGTATTTT. Protein: CAWSVGSPDTQYF.

This chain connects TRBV11-2 to TRBJ1-1; 8 positions match TRBD1. V was clipped by 5 bases and J by 1 base; unmatched bases: 9. The CDR3 runs to 16 residues. The germline gives CDR1 SGHAT, CDR2 FQNNGV. CDR3 in DNA: TGTGCCAGCAGCAATTCGGGACAGGCTGGGAACACTGAAGCTTTCTTT. Translating it yields CASSNSGQAGNTEAFF.

V usage is TRBV5-1 and J usage is TRBJ2-5; TRBD2 matches at 14 bases. The germline V gene encodes CDR1 SGHRS and CDR2 YFSETQ. Unmatched junction bases numbered 12, after V lost 0 bases and J lost 5 bases. The CDR3 spans 19 residues. The CDR3 is CASSLAGTSGSLTRETQYF. CDR3 in DNA: TGCGCCAGCAGCTTGGCCGGGACTAGCGGGAGCCTAACGCGGGAGACCCAGTACTTC.

The J gene is TRBJ1-3, the V gene TRBV4-1; tentative D call: TRBD1 (5 bases). From germline, CDR1 is MGHRA and CDR2 YSYEKL. The V end was cut by 10 bases, the J end by 1 base, with 17 bases between. CDR3 length: 15 residues. The CDR3 here is CATSALDISGNTIYF. For the CDR3, the DNA is TGCGCCACCTCTGCTCTGGACATTTCTGGAAACACCATATATTTT.

The CDR3 spells CASWGGVLNEQFF. CDR3 DNA sequence: TGTGCCAGTTGGGGGGGGGTTCTAAATGAGCAGTTCTTC. The rearrangement uses TRBV19 and TRBJ2-1, with 7 bases that match TRBD2. The CDR3 loop spans 13 amino acids. Germline values: CDR1 LNHDA, CDR2 SQIVND (reference sequence). V was clipped by 8 bases and J by 7 bases; unmatched bases: 8.

The J gene is TRBJ1-1, the V gene TRBV11-2, with TRBD1 matching over 9 bases. CDR1 and CDR2 from the germline V gene are SGHAT and FQNNGV. This CDR3 contains 15 residues. The V segment lost 5 bases and the J segment 1 base; nucleotides outside the gene matches: 5. This CDR3 is CASSIGTGTNTEAFF. In nucleotides, the CDR3 is TGTGCCAGCAGCATTGGGACAGGGACGAACACTGAAGCTTTCTTT.

J is TRBJ2-2 and V is TRBV28; 9 nucleotides align to TRBD2. This CDR3 comprises 16 residues. Trimming removed 5 bases from V and 6 bases from J; junction bases left unmatched: 10. The germline V gene has CDR1 MDHEN and CDR2 SYDVKM. The CDR3 region has the DNA TGTGCCAGCAGTCCAGGTGGCGCGGGGGGGTCCGGGGAGCTGTTTTTT. It is translated as CASSPGGAGGSGELFF.

The chain couples TRBV6-5 to TRBJ2-2, with no clear D. The ends were cut back, 6 bases at V and 1 base at J, with 6 bases in the middle. Germline V gene sequence: CDR1 MNHEY, CDR2 SVGAGI. The CDR3 is 13 amino acids. CDR3 region: CASSTVNTGELFF. The CDR3 DNA sequence: TGTGCCAGCAGCACAGTGAACACCGGGGAGCTGTTTTTT.

The chain carries TRBV27 and TRBJ1-2; 9 bases match TRBD1. This CDR3 has 14 amino acids. V dropped 4 bases and J dropped 5; count of bases not matched to a gene: 5. The germline gives CDR1 MNHEY, CDR2 SMNVEV (reference sequence). CDR3 loop: CASSSAGTGYGYTF. CDR3 in DNA: TGTGCCAGCAGTTCCGCCGGGACAGGGTATGGCTACACCTTC.

The V and J genes are TRBV5-1 and TRBJ2-1; 7 bases line up with TRBD1. This CDR3 comprises 18 residues. J gave up 4 bases and V 0 bases, and 13 bases lay outside the gene matches. In germline, CDR1 is SGHRS, CDR2 YFSETQ. CDR3 in amino acids: CASSLGDRDSLRYNEQFF. The CDR3 nucleotides are TGCGCCAGCAGCTTGGGTGACAGGGACAGCCTCCGTTACAATGAGCAGTTCTTC.

The V and J genes are TRBV19 and TRBJ2-3; possible D gene TRBD2, 5 bases. Trimming removed 3 bases at V and 0 bases at J, with 10 bases between. Germline V gene data show CDR1 as LNHDA and CDR2 as SQIVND (reference sequence). The length of the CDR3 is 15 residues. For the CDR3, the DNA is TGTGCCAGTAGTATTATCAGGACTAGCACAGATACGCAGTATTTT. It specifies CASSIIRTSTDTQYF.

The chain joins TRBV5-4 to TRBJ1-1, with 8 nucleotides matching TRBD1. Looked up from germline, CDR1 is SGHNT and CDR2 is YYREEE (reference sequence). The CDR3 contains 15 residues. V shed 3 bases and J 0 bases; nucleotides not matched to a gene: 4. CDR3 amino acids: CASSYPTGVNTEAFF. The CDR3 bases are TGTGCCAGCAGCTATCCGACAGGGGTGAACACTGAAGCTTTCTTT.

This clone was observed a handful of times. J is TRBJ1-2 and V is TRBV19; possibly TRBD1 for D (6 bases). Trimming removed 7 bases at V and 4 bases at J, with 10 bases between. This CDR3 contains 12 residues. CDR1 is LNHDA, CDR2 SQIVND, per germline (reference sequence). CDR3 sequence reads: CASTQGSYGYTF. DNA of the CDR3: TGTGCCAGTACACAGGGAAGCTATGGCTACACCTTC.

The J gene is TRBJ2-5, the V gene TRBV4-3; D might be TRBD1 (7 bases). The CDR3 runs to 15 residues. The germline CDR1 and CDR2 sequences are LGHNA and YSLEER. V was pared by 4 bases and J by 4 bases, with 16 bases between. The CDR3 nucleotides are TGCGCCAGCAGCCCTGGTGGAGGGGGCGCAGAGACCCAGTACTTC. This gives the protein CASSPGGGGAETQYF.

This clone appeared a few times. This chain connects TRBV7-9 to TRBJ1-4, with D possibly TRBD1 on 5 matching bases. Looked up from germline, CDR1 is SEHNR and CDR2 is FQNEAQ (reference sequence). V was pared by 5 bases and J by 8 bases, with 18 bases between. The CDR3 has 15 residues. CDR3 sequence reads: CASSLPQGMVEKLFF. The CDR3 nucleotides are TGTGCCAGCAGCCTCCCGCAGGGTATGGTGGAAAAACTGTTTTTT.

This clone was recorded once. The rearrangement links TRBV6-4 to TRBJ2-7, with D tentatively TRBD1 (6 bases). The ends were cut back, 7 bases at V and 0 bases at J, with 16 bases in the middle. The length of the CDR3 is 15 residues. The germline V gene encodes CDR1 MRHNA and CDR2 SNTAGT. The CDR3 protein is CASTEGTLSSYEQYF. CDR3 bases: TGTGCCAGCACAGAGGGGACACTAAGCTCCTACGAGCAGTACTTC.

There are a few counts of this clone. Here the CDR3 reads CARGLAGGAKNIQYF. The CDR3 nucleotides are TGTGCCAGGGGACTAGCGGGGGGGGCCAAAAACATTCAGTACTTC. V and J are TRBV2 and TRBJ2-4, with TRBD2 identical over 16 bases. The germline CDR1 and CDR2 sequences are SNHLY and FYNNEI. J lost 1 base, V lost 9 bases, and 0 bases had no gene match. This CDR3 spans 15 amino acids.

This clone was seen only a few times. The chain joins TRBV19 to TRBJ2-3; the match to TRBD2 covers 9 bases. From germline, CDR1 is LNHDA and CDR2 SQIVND (reference sequence). With V trimmed by 7 bases and J by 3 bases, 14 bases remained unmatched. This CDR3 contains 17 residues. CDR3 DNA sequence: TGTGCCAGTACGAAGGGCTTTAGCGGGAGCCGAACAGATACGCAGTATTTT. This gives the protein CASTKGFSGSRTDTQYF.

This rearrangement joins TRBV4-1 to TRBJ2-7; unclear D gene. V was shortened by 4 bases and J by 2 bases, with 21 bases between the two germline ends. The CDR3 consists of 17 residues. CDR1 is MGHRA and CDR2 is YSYEKL in the germline V gene. For the CDR3, the DNA is TGCGCCAGCAGCCGGAACACACCAGGTTCGTACGCCTACGAGCAGTACTTC. This gives the protein CASSRNTPGSYAYEQYF.